The present entry profiles one T cell receptor (beta chain) with its context. This specimen comes from a study of blood T cell repertoires in COVID-19. Participants came from about two dozen US areas, aged about 18 to 89 years. Clones were sequenced by immunoSEQ multiplex PCR, and TCRdb holds only the in-frame ones, with some missing. The sample includes some 110,000 clones, 84% of them seen just once. Germline lookup yields CDR1 MNHNS and CDR2 SASEGT. This CDR3 is built from 15 residues. Trimming removed 3 bases from V and 1 base from J, with 12 bases in between. The sequence was collected from a woman aged 25 to 39 who had recovered from COVID-19. The V and J genes are TRBV6-1 and TRBJ1-1, with unresolved D. The specimen sequenced was PBMCs or T cells enriched from blood (not recorded which). The CDR3 loop is CASSEGPRGNTEAFF. CDR3 DNA sequence: TGTGCCAGCAGTGAGGGTCCAAGAGGGAACACTGAAGCTTTCTTT.